These 21 T cell receptor beta chains were all obtained from the same sample, sequenced in a study of shared clonotypes between healthy human individuals. Profiled with immunoSEQ multiplex PCR; TCRdb holds only in-frame clones, not every one. This table has approximately 620,000 clones, about 96% appearing once. What was sequenced was naive CD4+ T cells sorted from blood. Subset: CD45RA+ positively selected. The source of these receptors is a woman in her 30s in good health.

This sequence joins TRBV6-1 and TRBJ2-2; unclear D gene. This CDR3 is built from 17 residues. Germline CDR1 reads MNHNS; CDR2 reads SASEGT. Trimming took off 2 bases at V and 4 bases at J, with 17 bases between the two ends. CDR3 bases: TGTGCCAGCAGTGAATTTCCAAGTGTAGGATTCACCGGGGAGCTGTTTTTT. Protein sequence: CASSEFPSVGFTGELFF.

The chain's CDR3 is CASSMTGIGELFF. As DNA, the CDR3 is TGTGCCAGTAGTATGACAGGGATCGGGGAGCTGTTTTTT. This rearrangement joins TRBV19 to TRBJ2-2; 7 bases are a match to TRBD1. The CDR3 runs 13 residues. V shed 3 bases, J shed 7 bases, and the junction held 2 bases outside the gene matches. Germline V gene lookup returns CDR1 LNHDA and CDR2 SQIVND (reference sequence).

The chain recombines TRBV7-6 with TRBJ1-1; D is uncertain. The CDR3 sequence is 14 residues long. The V gene lost 0 bases and the J gene lost 4 bases, with 9 bases spanning the gap. Germline lookup yields CDR1 SGHVS and CDR2 FNYEAQ. CDR3 protein: CASSLAAQGTEAFF. The CDR3 DNA reads TGTGCCAGCAGCTTAGCCGCGCAAGGCACTGAAGCTTTCTTT.

The chain uses TRBV28 and TRBJ2-2; no definite D call. CDR1 MDHEN and CDR2 SYDVKM come from the germline V gene. Trimming removed 5 bases at V and 0 bases at J, with 13 bases between. The CDR3 contains 16 residues. DNA of the CDR3: TGTGCCAGCAGTCTTTCGCCAGGTGCGAACACCGGGGAGCTGTTTTTT. Translating gives CASSLSPGANTGELFF.

This CDR3 reads CASSEGHMRGRGKQETQYF. Here the CDR3 DNA reads TGTGCCAGCAGTGAAGGGCATATGAGGGGTCGAGGGAAACAAGAGACCCAGTACTTC. This chain joins TRBV9 and TRBJ2-5; D tentatively reads TRBD1 or TRBD2 (5 bases each). The CDR3 consists of 19 residues. Trimming took 5 bases from V and 2 from J, leaving 28 bases between them. Germline CDR1 is SGDLS and CDR2 is YYNGEE.

J is TRBJ1-1 and V is TRBV18; possibly TRBD1 for D (5 bases). V was clipped by 2 bases and J by 0 bases, with 13 bases between them. This CDR3 region has 16 residues. CDR1 KGHSH and CDR2 LQKENI come from the germline V gene. CDR3 sequence: CASSPVVRGMNTEAFF. The CDR3 coding sequence is TGTGCCAGCTCACCAGTAGTGAGGGGAATGAACACTGAAGCTTTCTTT.

In DNA, the CDR3 is TGTGCCAGTCCAGGGCCCTCCGGTCAGGATACGCAGTATTTT. Translating gives CASPGPSGQDTQYF. The rearrangement links TRBV7-9 to TRBJ2-3; D perhaps matches TRBD1 (5 bases). Germline assignment: CDR1 SEHNR and CDR2 FQNEAQ (reference sequence). This CDR3 region has 14 residues. Trimming stripped 9 bases from V and 6 bases from J, with 19 bases between.

The chain uses TRBV5-1 and TRBJ2-5; 7 bases fit TRBD2. Germline V gene lookup returns CDR1 SGHRS and CDR2 YFSETQ. This CDR3 comprises 13 residues. The V segment lost 4 bases and the J segment 7 bases; nucleotides outside the gene matches: 7. The CDR3: CASSPGLVGTQYF. The CDR3 DNA is TGCGCCAGCAGCCCAGGACTAGTAGGGACCCAGTACTTC.

This CDR3 reads CASSPGTGDKKLFF. The CDR3 DNA sequence: TGTGCCAGCTCCCCCGGGACAGGGGACAAAAAACTGTTTTTT. The V gene is TRBV18, the J gene TRBJ1-4, with 10 bases fitting TRBD1. The CDR3 has 14 amino acids. V lost 6 bases to trimming and J lost 9 bases; unmatched junction nucleotides: 7. Germline V CDR1 and CDR2: KGHSH, LQKENI. The full variable domain, with the rest looked up from reference TRBV18 and TRBJ1-4, is NAGVMQNPRHLVRRRGQEARLRCSPMKGHSHVYWYRQLPEEGLKFMVYLQKENIIDESGMPKERFSAEFPKEGPSILRIQQVVRGDSAAYFCASSPGTGDKKLFFGSGTQLSVL.

The CDR3 nucleotides read TGCGCCAGCAGTGGGGCACCGACCTACGAGCAGTACTTC. It codes for CASSGAPTYEQYF. This chain joins TRBV10-1 and TRBJ2-7; D remains ambiguous. The germline V gene encodes CDR1 WNHNN and CDR2 SYGVQD (reference sequence). Trimming stripped 4 bases from V and 2 bases from J, with 9 bases between. The CDR3 extends over 13 amino acids.

The chain carries TRBV4-1 and TRBJ2-7; D may be TRBD1 (6 bases). The germline V and J ends were trimmed by 3 bases and 4 bases, with 28 bases remaining between them. Germline V gives CDR1 MGHRA, CDR2 YSYEKL. This CDR3 has 19 amino acids. The CDR3 DNA reads TGCGCCAGCAGCCAGGCCCCAACAGGGTTCAGTGGGTTCGTATACGAGCAGTACTTC. It yields the protein CASSQAPTGFSGFVYEQYF.

The rearrangement links TRBV6-1 to TRBJ2-2; 7 bases match TRBD1. The CDR3 has 15 amino acids. From germline, CDR1 is MNHNS and CDR2 SASEGT. The V and J ends lost 4 bases and 2 bases, in that order; junction bases with no gene match: 4. The CDR3 bases are TGTGCCAGCAGTGTCGGGACAGTAAACACCGGGGAGCTGTTTTTT. This translates into CASSVGTVNTGELFF.

Of note for this clone: Other DNA sequences from this sample encode an identical CDR3 as well. The chain has TRBV28 and TRBJ1-1, with D possibly TRBD1 on 6 matching bases. The V gene lost 4 bases and the J gene lost 0 bases, with 9 bases spanning the gap. The CDR3 consists of 14 residues. The germline CDR1 and CDR2 sequences are MDHEN and SYDVKM. Here the CDR3 reads CASSSGGMNTEAFF. The CDR3 DNA reads TGTGCCAGCAGTTCGGGGGGCATGAACACTGAAGCTTTCTTT.

This chain links TRBV19 with TRBJ2-7; no firm D call. Germline values: CDR1 LNHDA, CDR2 SQIVND (reference sequence). CDR3 length: 14 residues. The germline V and J ends were trimmed by 8 bases and 0 bases, with 14 bases remaining between them. The CDR3 loop is CASRSGDPSYEQYF. DNA for the CDR3: TGTGCCAGTCGGTCTGGGGATCCCTCCTACGAGCAGTACTTC.

This clone was counted once. This chain uses TRBV6-1 with TRBJ1-4; D not certain. CDR3 length equals 15 residues. The V gene lost 7 bases and the J gene lost 11 bases, with 23 bases spanning the gap. Germline-derived CDR1 and CDR2 are MNHNS and SASEGT. The chain's CDR3 is CASTTQASRDDKLFF. Here the CDR3 DNA reads TGTGCCAGCACGACCCAAGCAAGTAGAGACGACAAACTGTTTTTT.

The chain links TRBV5-8 to TRBJ1-3; possible D gene TRBD1, 5 bases. V was cut by 4 bases and J by 3 bases, with 17 bases left in between. The CDR3 runs 16 residues. CDR1 SGHTS and CDR2 YDEGEE come from the germline V gene. The CDR3 coding sequence is TGTGCCAGCAGCCCGGACACGGCGTCCTTTGGAAACACCATATATTTT. Translating it yields CASSPDTASFGNTIYF.

Concerning this clone itself: Germline is not matched at one junction end, which may reflect a read error. The CDR3 is CASRKTMNAGELFF. DNA for the CDR3: TGTGCCAGCAGAAAGACCATGAACGCCGGGGAGCTGTTTTTT. The chain couples TRBV2 to TRBJ2-2; D is unresolved. Germline lookup yields CDR1 SNHLY and CDR2 FYNNEI. The CDR3 runs to 14 residues.

On this clone: Its ends do not fully match the called genes, so a read error is possible. J is TRBJ2-1 and V is TRBV20-1; D is undetermined. The CDR3 is 11 amino acids. The V gene's germline CDR1 is DFQATT and CDR2 SNEGSKA (reference sequence). In DNA form, the CDR3 reads TGCAGTGCTAGAGATCGGGCGAGAGAAGTCTTC. Protein sequence: CSARDRAREVF.

A few counts support this clone. The chain employs TRBV11-2 and TRBJ2-7, with 10 bases matching TRBD2. Trimming removed 3 bases from V and 2 bases from J; junction bases left unmatched: 4. The CDR3 is 15 amino acids. Per the germline V gene, CDR1 is SGHAT and CDR2 is FQNNGV. CDR3 in amino acids: CASSLGLAPTYEQYF. The CDR3 DNA sequence: TGTGCCAGCAGCTTGGGACTAGCGCCAACCTACGAGCAGTACTTC. Full variable domain (remainder filled in from reference TRBV11-2 and TRBJ2-7): EAGVAQSPRYKIIEKRQSVAFWCNPISGHATLYWYQQILGQGPKLLIQFQNNGVVDDSQLPKDRFSAERLKGVDSTLKIQPAKLEDSAVYLCASSLGLAPTYEQYFGPGTRLTVT.

The chain joins TRBV28 to TRBJ1-4; D unresolved. V gave up 5 bases and J gave up 8 bases, with 9 bases separating them. Looked up from germline, CDR1 is MDHEN and CDR2 is SYDVKM. The CDR3 is made up of 12 amino acids. This CDR3 is CASSGILEKLFF. The CDR3 coding sequence is TGTGCCAGCAGTGGGATTTTGGAAAAACTGTTTTTT.

J is TRBJ2-3 and V is TRBV5-1, with TRBD2 identical over 9 bases. The CDR3 is 16 residues long. V lost 3 bases and J lost 4; bases outside the gene matches: 9. CDR1 is SGHRS and CDR2 is YFSETQ in the germline V gene. CDR3 region: CASSSLAGDLADTQYF. CDR3 nucleotide sequence: TGCGCCAGCAGCTCATTAGCGGGAGACCTGGCAGATACGCAGTATTTT.